These 31 T cell receptor beta chains came from one sample sequenced in a study of radiation and T cells in renal cell carcinoma. Treatment in this sample: 15 Gy SBRT to primary tumor, nephrectomy 4 weeks later. Some clones are missing from TCRdb's copy, which holds only in-frame ones; the method was immunoSEQ multiplex PCR. The table shows 15,000 to 20,000 clones, with about 50% occurring only once. Material: tumor tissue, obtained from a patient whose treatment included radiotherapy and nephrectomy. Receptors originate from a man aged 45 to 65 with renal cell carcinoma.

The chain uses TRBV30 and TRBJ1-5; D unclear. This CDR3 has 13 residues. Per the germline V gene, CDR1 is GTSNPN and CDR2 is SVGIG (reference sequence). Between the trimmed V and J ends, which lost 2 bases and 3 bases, there was a span of 8 bases. CDR3 nucleotide sequence: TGTGCCTGGAGTTTGTCAGACAATCAGCCCCAGCATTTT. This gives the protein CAWSLSDNQPQHF.

This chain links TRBV2 with TRBJ2-1; D gene ambiguous. This CDR3 is 11 amino acids long. Per germline, CDR1 SNHLY and CDR2 FYNNEI. Between the trimmed V and J ends, which lost 8 bases and 2 bases, there was a span of 4 bases. CDR3 sequence (DNA): TGTGCCAGCGGGACCTACAATGAGCAGTTCTTC. Its translation: CASGTYNEQFF.

The V call is TRBV9, the J call TRBJ1-5; D is ambiguous. CDR1 is SGDLS and CDR2 is YYNGEE in the germline V gene. This CDR3 is built from 17 residues. V was clipped by 0 bases and J by 2 bases, with 15 bases between them. This chain's CDR3 is CASSVDLQKSRNQPQHF. The CDR3 DNA sequence: TGTGCCAGCAGCGTAGACCTCCAGAAGTCCCGCAATCAGCCCCAGCATTTT.

This clone has a handful of counts. The CDR3 nucleotides read TGTGCCAGCTCACCCTCGGCAGATTCGTACTACGAGCAGTACTTC. Its protein is CASSPSADSYYEQYF. The chain employs TRBV18 and TRBJ2-7; D gene uncertain. The CDR3 is 15 residues long. Trimming left V 3 bases short and J 3 bases short, with 15 bases between. From germline, CDR1 is KGHSH and CDR2 LQKENI.

The chain couples TRBV30 to TRBJ2-5; TRBD1 might be the D (5 bases). Germline CDR1 is GTSNPN and CDR2 is SVGIG (reference sequence). CDR3 length: 13 residues. The germline V and J ends were trimmed by 2 bases and 5 bases, with 12 bases remaining between them. CDR3 in amino acids: CAWSRGRRETQYF. The CDR3 DNA follows: TGTGCCTGGAGTAGGGGCCGGCGGGAGACCCAGTACTTC.

In DNA form, the CDR3 reads TGTGCCAGCAGTGTAAGCGGTACTGGGGACCGCACAGATACGCAGTATTTT. This sequence encodes CASSVSGTGDRTDTQYF. The V gene is TRBV2, the J gene TRBJ2-3; D may be TRBD1 or TRBD2 (5 bases each). Germline V lookup: CDR1 SNHLY, CDR2 FYNNEI. CDR3 length equals 17 residues. V lost 4 bases, J lost 1 base, and 18 bases lay in between.

V usage is TRBV7-6 and J usage is TRBJ2-2; 7 bases are shared with TRBD1. Germline V gene sequence: CDR1 SGHVS, CDR2 FNYEAQ. With V trimmed by 5 bases and J by 0 bases, 18 bases remained unmatched. This CDR3 contains 20 residues. The CDR3 nucleotides read TGTGCCAGCAGCCAAACAAACACAGGGGATTCTCCTACGAACACCGGGGAGCTGTTTTTT. It codes for CASSQTNTGDSPTNTGELFF.

Points on this clone: The sample carries other DNA sequences with the same CDR3. The J gene is TRBJ2-6, the V gene TRBV30; D uncertain. Trimming stripped 3 bases from V and 0 bases from J, with 6 bases between. Germline CDR1 and CDR2: GTSNPN and SVGIG (reference sequence). CDR3 length: 14 residues. For the CDR3, the DNA is TGTGCCTGGAGAAGGGACTCTGGGGCCAACGTCCTGACTTTC. Its translation is CAWRRDSGANVLTF.

This sequence joins TRBV5-4 and TRBJ2-7, with 7 bases identical to TRBD2. The germline gives CDR1 SGHNT, CDR2 YYREEE (reference sequence). The CDR3 runs 17 residues. Germline trimming cut 1 base from V and 2 bases from J; bases unmatched to any gene: 12. The CDR3 region is CASSLYSGSAPPYEQYF. In DNA form, the CDR3 reads TGTGCCAGCAGCTTGTATAGCGGGTCTGCCCCACCCTACGAGCAGTACTTC.

The chain employs TRBV19 and TRBJ2-7; TRBD2 aligns across 7 bases. This CDR3 is built from 14 residues. With 3 bases clipped from V and 3 bases from J, the junction kept 5 bases outside the gene matches. Germline lookup yields CDR1 LNHDA and CDR2 SQIVND (reference sequence). This CDR3 reads CASSMFGGDYEQYF. DNA of the CDR3: TGTGCCAGTAGTATGTTTGGGGGGGACTACGAGCAGTACTTC.

The chain employs TRBV27 and TRBJ1-1; 7 nucleotides line up with TRBD1. The J segment lost 5 bases and the V segment lost 6 bases, leaving 3 bases of the junction unmatched. Germline lookup yields CDR1 MNHEY and CDR2 SMNVEV (reference sequence). The CDR3 length is 12 residues. CDR3 DNA sequence: TGTGCCAGCAGGGACAGGTCAACTGAAGCTTTCTTT. The encoded protein is CASRDRSTEAFF.

The sample holds one count of this clone. The chain links TRBV9 to TRBJ2-1; 8 bases align to TRBD2. This CDR3 is 15 amino acids long. V dropped 0 bases and J dropped 7; count of bases not matched to a gene: 6. Germline values: CDR1 SGDLS, CDR2 YYNGEE. CDR3 in amino acids: CASSVVASGWNEQFF. CDR3 sequence (DNA): TGTGCCAGCAGCGTAGTAGCTAGCGGGTGGAATGAGCAGTTCTTC.

The chain links TRBV9 to TRBJ2-7; 10 bases match TRBD1. Germline V gene sequence: CDR1 SGDLS, CDR2 YYNGEE. With V trimmed by 3 bases and J by 4 bases, 10 bases remained unmatched. This CDR3 comprises 16 residues. The CDR3 here is CASSAGPGQGRYEQYF. The CDR3 nucleotides read TGTGCCAGCAGCGCGGGGCCGGGACAGGGGCGATACGAGCAGTACTTC.

This clone came up a few times. The chain combines TRBV30 with TRBJ1-2, with D perhaps matching TRBD1 (5 bases). Trimming took 5 bases from V and 3 from J, leaving 16 bases between them. Germline CDR1 and CDR2: GTSNPN and SVGIG (reference sequence). The CDR3 has 14 amino acids. This CDR3 is CAWEDTMGDYGYTF. The CDR3 region has the DNA TGTGCCTGGGAGGACACAATGGGGGACTATGGCTACACCTTC.

This clone came up a few times. V and J are TRBV9 and TRBJ2-3, with 7 bases lining up with TRBD2. Germline CDR1 is SGDLS and CDR2 is YYNGEE. CDR3 length: 16 amino acids. V was pared by 4 bases and J by 2 bases, with 10 bases of the junction left unmatched. The CDR3 region is CASSPRGAGDTDTQYF. CDR3 nucleotides: TGTGCCAGCAGCCCCCGAGGGGCGGGGGACACAGATACGCAGTATTTT.

The CDR3 region has the DNA TGTGCCATCAGTGAGTCCGGGCCCAGCGAGCAGTACTTC. It encodes CAISESGPSEQYF. This chain uses TRBV10-3 with TRBJ2-7; D gene unclear. The CDR3 sequence is 13 residues long. V was clipped by 0 bases and J by 6 bases, with 9 bases between them. The germline V gene has CDR1 ENHRY and CDR2 SYGVKD.

This chain uses TRBV5-1 with TRBJ1-5, with 8 bases aligning to TRBD1. There are 15 residues in the CDR3. Trimming at V came to 1 base and at J to 3 bases, leaving 3 bases not matched to a gene. Germline V gene data show CDR1 as SGHRS and CDR2 as YFSETQ. The CDR3 spells CASSLWTGSNQPQHF. The DNA of the CDR3 is TGCGCCAGCAGCTTGTGGACAGGGTCCAATCAGCCCCAGCATTTT.

The DNA of the CDR3 is TGTGCCAGCTCACCACCCCCGGGCCCCAATGAGCAGTTCTTC. The encoded protein is CASSPPPGPNEQFF. This chain connects TRBV18 to TRBJ2-1, with unresolved D. The CDR3 has 14 residues. Per germline, CDR1 KGHSH and CDR2 LQKENI. The V end lost 0 bases, the J end lost 6 bases, and 9 bases lay between the germline ends.

The chain combines TRBV6-5 with TRBJ2-3; 11 bases fit TRBD2. The CDR3 spans 14 residues. The trim removed 2 bases at V and 5 bases at J, leaving 0 bases unmatched. Germline CDR1 is MNHEY and CDR2 is SVGAGI. As DNA, the CDR3 is TGTGCCAGCAGTTACCTAGCGGGAGGAGATACGCAGTATTTT. It is translated as CASSYLAGGDTQYF.

This clone was detected only once. The rearrangement joins TRBV5-1 to TRBJ2-2; no reliable D call. The V gene lost 0 bases and the J gene lost 2 bases, with 2 bases spanning the gap. The CDR3 length is 13 residues. Looked up from germline, CDR1 is SGHRS and CDR2 is YFSETQ. The CDR3 region has the DNA TGCGCCAGCAGCTTGGGAAACACCGGGGAGCTGTTTTTT. Protein: CASSLGNTGELFF.

The chain links TRBV28 to TRBJ2-7, with 7 bases aligning to TRBD1. The CDR3 contains 14 residues. CDR1 and CDR2 (germline): MDHEN, SYDVKM. V lost 8 bases and J lost 0; bases outside the gene matches: 7. The CDR3 protein is CASYRAGGSYEQYF. The CDR3 coding sequence is TGTGCCAGCTACCGGGCAGGGGGCTCCTACGAGCAGTACTTC.

The chain links TRBV7-2 to TRBJ1-1; D gene uncertain. Trimming left V 1 base short and J 0 bases short, with 9 bases between. The CDR3 loop spans 15 amino acids. From germline, CDR1 is SGHTA and CDR2 FQGNSA. The CDR3 nucleotides are TGTGCCAGCAGCTTAGGAGGGCGGATGAACACTGAAGCTTTCTTT. Protein: CASSLGGRMNTEAFF.

Within the sample, this clone is medium-sized. The chain carries TRBV5-1 and TRBJ1-3; 9 nucleotides agree with TRBD1. The CDR3 contains 15 residues. Trimming cost V 4 bases and J 7 bases; bases outside gene matches: 9. CDR1 SGHRS and CDR2 YFSETQ come from the germline V gene. The CDR3: CASSRDRGDGNTIYF. The CDR3 coding sequence is TGCGCCAGCAGCCGAGACAGGGGGGATGGTAACACCATATATTTT.

The chain carries TRBV27 and TRBJ2-3, with TRBD2 matching 11 bases. This CDR3 contains 18 residues. Germline V CDR1 and CDR2: MNHEY, SMNVEV (reference sequence). Trimming cost V 2 bases and J 2 bases; bases outside gene matches: 9. The CDR3 region is CASSLRVTSGSITDTQYF. The CDR3 bases are TGTGCCAGCAGTTTAAGGGTTACTAGCGGGAGTATCACAGATACGCAGTATTTT.

This clone was recorded only once. The J gene is TRBJ2-1, the V gene TRBV19; either TRBD1 or TRBD2 may fit D (5 bases each). The CDR3 is 13 residues long. In germline, CDR1 is LNHDA, CDR2 SQIVND (reference sequence). V lost 1 base to trimming and J lost 9 bases, with 10 bases between them. The CDR3 DNA sequence: TGTGCCAGTAGTATAGGACCCGGGACTGAGCAGTTCTTC. Amino acids: CASSIGPGTEQFF.

J is TRBJ2-5 and V is TRBV7-9; TRBD1 matches 8 bases. This CDR3 comprises 15 residues. Germline lookup yields CDR1 SEHNR and CDR2 FQNEAQ (reference sequence). V trimming: 1 base; J trimming: 4 bases; junction bases outside the gene matches: 5. The CDR3 coding sequence is TGTGCCAGCAGCTTAGGACAGGGGAGAGTAGAGACCCAGTACTTC. Its protein product is CASSLGQGRVETQYF.

The chain uses TRBV6-5 and TRBJ1-2; a weak D match, TRBD1 (5 bases). The CDR3 has 15 residues. Germline CDR1 reads MNHEY; CDR2 reads SVGAGI. V was pared by 6 bases and J by 8 bases, with 22 bases between. This CDR3 is CASSKLDSRLSGYTF. CDR3 sequence (DNA): TGTGCCAGCAGCAAACTAGACAGTCGGCTCTCAGGCTACACCTTC.

The chain employs TRBV27 and TRBJ1-5; D unclear. CDR3 length equals 12 residues. The germline CDR1 and CDR2 sequences are MNHEY and SMNVEV (reference sequence). Trimming left V 6 bases short and J 4 bases short, with 7 bases between. The CDR3 spells CASSRRNQPQHF. The CDR3 region has the DNA TGTGCCAGCAGCCGAAGGAATCAGCCCCAGCATTTT.

The V gene is TRBV5-1, the J gene TRBJ2-2; D gene ambiguous. Trimming pared 1 base from V and 3 bases from J, leaving 10 bases between. Germline V lookup: CDR1 SGHRS, CDR2 YFSETQ. This CDR3 is 15 amino acids long. The CDR3 DNA reads as TGCGCCAGCAGCTTGTCGGGCGCAGACACCGGGGAGCTGTTTTTT. Residues: CASSLSGADTGELFF. The whole variable domain, filled in from reference TRBV5-1 and TRBJ2-2, reads KAGVTQTPRYLIKTRGQQVTLSCSPISGHRSVSWYQQTPGQGLQFLFEYFSETQRNKGNFPGRFSGRQFSNSRSEMNVSTLELGDSALYLCASSLSGADTGELFFGEGSRLTVL.

CDR3 nucleotide sequence: TGTGCCAGCAGCCAGGACGGGGACAGGAACTATGGCTACACCTTC. Its protein product is CASSQDGDRNYGYTF. The V and J genes are TRBV11-2 and TRBJ1-2; 8 bases align to TRBD1. Germline CDR1 SGHAT, CDR2 FQNNGV. The CDR3 runs to 15 residues. The ends lost 5 bases at V and 2 bases at J; junction bases unmatched: 7.

The V call is TRBV30, the J call TRBJ1-4; D might be TRBD1 (5 bases). Trimming took 3 bases from V and 5 from J, leaving 13 bases between them. CDR3 length: 14 amino acids. The germline V gene encodes CDR1 GTSNPN and CDR2 SVGIG (reference sequence). The CDR3 reads CAWRPQGPNEKLFF. CDR3 coding DNA: TGTGCCTGGAGACCGCAGGGCCCCAATGAAAAACTGTTTTTT.